The 26 T cell receptor beta chains below all came from one sample that was sequenced in a study of neurological immune-mediated disorders. TCRdb itself ran the 5' RACE reads through MiXCR, one entry per CDR3 protein. The data hold tens of thousands of distinct CDR3 sequences, with 13% observed a single time. Indicated time point: longitudinal time-point 3. The sample comprised PBMCs. The receptors stem from a man aged 25-45 years in good health.

There are many counts of this clonotype. The CDR3 nucleotides are TGCGCCAGCAGCTTAGGGACAGCCCAAACTCGCGAGCAGTACTTC. It specifies CASSLGTAQTREQYF. V and J are TRBV5-1 and TRBJ2-7, with 7 nucleotides matching TRBD1. Germline CDR1 is SGHRS and CDR2 is YFSETQ. The CDR3 spans 15 residues. J gave up 6 bases and V 2 bases, and 11 bases lay outside the gene matches. The variable domain in full, completed from reference TRBV5-1 and TRBJ2-7, reads KAGVTQTPRYLIKTRGQQVTLSCSPISGHRSVSWYQQTPGQGLQFLFEYFSETQRNKGNFPGRFSGRQFSNSRSEMNVSTLELGDSALYLCASSLGTAQTREQYFGPGTRLTVT.

This clonotype was seen at least ten times. The genes are TRBV25-1 and TRBJ2-3; 10 bases line up with TRBD2. This CDR3 is 15 amino acids long. Germline V CDR1 and CDR2: MGHDK, SYGVNS. The trim removed 5 bases at V and 1 base at J, leaving 3 bases unmatched. The CDR3: CASSSGTSGTDTQYF. The CDR3 DNA sequence: TGTGCCAGCAGTTCCGGGACTAGCGGCACAGATACGCAGTATTTT.

At least ten counts were recorded for this clonotype. J is TRBJ2-7 and V is TRBV10-3, with TRBD2 matching over 9 bases. The CDR3 sequence is 16 residues long. Germline CDR1 ENHRY, CDR2 SYGVKD. With V trimmed by 3 bases and J by 6 bases, 12 bases remained unmatched. CDR3 coding DNA: TGTGCCATCAGTGACCTCGGAATAGCGGGAGCCCGCGAGCAGTACTTC. Its translation: CAISDLGIAGAREQYF.

Comment on this clonotype: As the CDR3 is not closed by the conserved phenylalanine or tryptophan, this likely results from a read error. The V gene is TRBV2, the J gene TRBJ2-5; D could derive from TRBD1 or TRBD2 (5 bases each). Germline V gene lookup returns CDR1 SNHLY and CDR2 FYNNEI. The CDR3 loop spans 11 amino acids. Trimming left V 7 bases short and J 5 bases short, with 8 bases between. The CDR3 nucleotides are TGTGCCAGCACTTGGGGGGAGACCCAGTACTTA. This gives the protein CASTWGETQYL.

This clonotype appeared many times. This chain joins TRBV20-1 and TRBJ2-7, with 12 bases fitting TRBD2. CDR1 DFQATT and CDR2 SNEGSKA come from the germline V gene (reference sequence). The CDR3 length is 16 residues. Trimming removed 2 bases from V and 6 bases from J; junction bases left unmatched: 11. The CDR3 DNA is TGCAGTGCTAGACTGACTAGCGGGAGTGTCTGGGGCGAGCAGTACTTC. Protein sequence: CSARLTSGSVWGEQYF.

In its sample, this clonotype was seen many times. The rearrangement joins TRBV3-1 to TRBJ2-5, with TRBD1 identical over 8 bases. Germline assignment: CDR1 LGHDT and CDR2 YNNKEL (reference sequence). Losses at the gene ends were 1 base for V and 6 bases for J; bases not matched to a gene: 4. This CDR3 spans 14 amino acids. CDR3 region: CASSQGTGGKTQYF. The CDR3 DNA follows: TGTGCCAGCAGCCAAGGAACAGGGGGAAAGACCCAGTACTTC.

This clonotype was seen repeatedly, ten times or more. The CDR3 region is CASSLGGEAGRLNEQFF. CDR3 nucleotide sequence: TGCGCCAGCAGCTTGGGGGGTGAGGCGGGAAGACTCAATGAGCAGTTCTTC. This chain links TRBV5-1 with TRBJ2-1, with TRBD2 as a possible D gene (6 bases). Trimming stripped 0 bases from V and 6 bases from J, with 19 bases between. CDR3 size: 17 residues. CDR1 is SGHRS and CDR2 is YFSETQ in the germline V gene.

This clonotype was seen more than once but under ten times. A much larger clone differs from this one at a single base, so this may be a read error. The chain is built from TRBV7-3 and TRBJ2-7, with a weak D call TRBD2 (5 bases). Germline values: CDR1 SGHTA, CDR2 FQGTGA. This CDR3 contains 15 residues. CDR3 region: CVSSLYREPFYEQYF. The CDR3, as DNA: TGTGTCAGCAGCTTGTACCGGGAACCATTCTACGAGCAGTACTTC. The variable domain in full, completed from reference TRBV7-3 and TRBJ2-7, reads GAGVSQTPSNKVTEKGKYVELRCDPISGHTALYWYRQSLGQGPEFLIYFQGTGAADDSGLPNDRFFAVRPEGSVSTLKIQRTERGDSAVYLCVSSLYREPFYEQYFGPGTRLTVT.

Ten or more counts support this clonotype. The chain links TRBV5-1 to TRBJ2-2; 8 bases match TRBD2. Germline loops: CDR1 SGHRS, CDR2 YFSETQ. Germline trimming cut 0 bases from V and 4 bases from J; bases unmatched to any gene: 8. CDR3 length: 17 amino acids. CDR3 DNA: TGCGCCAGCAGCTTGGGTAGCGGGGCTCGTGTCACCGGGGAGCTGTTTTTT. Translated, it gives CASSLGSGARVTGELFF.

This clonotype showed up many times. The rearrangement joins TRBV10-2 to TRBJ2-7; no clear D gene. V lost 3 bases, J lost 2 bases, and 5 bases lay in between. The CDR3 is 12 residues long. CDR1 is WSHSY, CDR2 SAAADI, per germline. CDR3 DNA: TGCGCCAGCAGTGAACAGACCTACGAGCAGTACTTC. Translation gives CASSEQTYEQYF.

This clonotype was recorded many times. This sequence joins TRBV10-3 and TRBJ2-7; D may be TRBD2 (5 bases). The CDR3 length is 14 residues. Trimming pared 3 bases from V and 3 bases from J, leaving 12 bases between. Per germline, CDR1 ENHRY and CDR2 SYGVKD. The CDR3 loop is CAISDSVAGYEQYF. The CDR3 nucleotides are TGTGCCATCAGTGACTCCGTGGCGGGCTACGAGCAGTACTTC.

This clonotype has at least ten counts. The V and J genes are TRBV12-3 or TRBV12-4 and TRBJ2-3, with 8 bases aligning to TRBD2. This CDR3 comprises 16 residues. After removal of 9 bases from V and 4 bases from J, the junction contained 15 bases not matched to a gene. The DNA for the CDR3 is TGTGCCAGACGGGGGTTAAAACGGGAGGGCCCAGATACGCAGTATTTT. Amino acids: CARRGLKREGPDTQYF.

In this sample, this clonotype turned up many times. This sequence joins TRBV5-1 and TRBJ2-7, with unresolved D. Germline loops: CDR1 SGHRS, CDR2 YFSETQ. The CDR3 is 15 residues long. The V gene lost 0 bases and the J gene lost 7 bases, with 17 bases spanning the gap. As DNA, the CDR3 is TGCGCCAGCAGCTTGGGTTCAGGATCCTTATGGGAGCAGTACTTC. Its protein product is CASSLGSGSLWEQYF.

This clonotype has a count of ten or more. The chain combines TRBV10-3 with TRBJ2-7, with 7 bases matching TRBD1. Trimming cost V 2 bases and J 2 bases; bases outside gene matches: 6. CDR1 ENHRY and CDR2 SYGVKD come from the germline V gene. The length of the CDR3 is 15 residues. The CDR3 sequence is CAISEAYDRAYEQYF. Written as DNA, the CDR3 is TGTGCCATCAGTGAGGCATACGACAGGGCCTACGAGCAGTACTTC.

In its sample, this clonotype was seen many times. The rearrangement links TRBV6-2 or TRBV6-3 to TRBJ2-2, with a tentative D call TRBD1 (6 bases). The germline gives CDR1 MNHEY, CDR2 SVGEGT. The CDR3 has 13 residues. Trimming pared 6 bases from V and 6 bases from J, leaving 11 bases between. DNA of the CDR3: TGTGCCAGCAGAGAGGGGGTGGCCGGGGAGCTGTTTTTT. Protein product: CASREGVAGELFF.

In its sample, this clonotype was seen many times. The CDR3 coding sequence is TGTGCCATCAGTTCAGTCTCTAGCGGGAGTCAGTACAATGAGCAGTTCTTC. This encodes CAISSVSSGSQYNEQFF. The chain carries TRBV10-3 and TRBJ2-1, with TRBD2 matching over 10 bases. This CDR3 has 17 amino acids. The junction had 11 bases not matched to a gene; V was cut back by 5 bases and J by 4 bases. The V gene's germline CDR1 is ENHRY and CDR2 SYGVKD.

The chain is built from TRBV25-1 and TRBJ2-5; D remains unclear. Germline V gene lookup returns CDR1 MGHDK and CDR2 SYGVNS. V was cut by 2 bases and J by 1 base, with 8 bases left in between. The CDR3 length is 14 residues. CDR3 DNA: TGTGCCAGCAGTGAAGGCCCTTTCCAAGAGACCCAGTACTTC. Protein: CASSEGPFQETQYF.

This clonotype was observed many times. J is TRBJ2-6 and V is TRBV20-1, with D possibly being TRBD1 (5 bases). Per the germline V gene, CDR1 is DFQATT and CDR2 is SNEGSKA (reference sequence). The CDR3 length is 14 residues. Trimming left V 3 bases short and J 2 bases short, with 8 bases between. The CDR3 DNA sequence: TGCAGTGCTAGTGCAGGGCCTGGGGCCAACGTCCTGACTTTC. It encodes CSASAGPGANVLTF.

In its sample, this clonotype was seen many times. The chain is built from TRBV12-3 or TRBV12-4 and TRBJ2-5; D might be TRBD2 (5 bases). This CDR3 region has 11 residues. The V end was cut by 6 bases, the J end by 13 bases, with 15 bases between. CDR3 DNA sequence: TGTGCCAGCAGCTACCGACTATCACTGTACTTC. Amino acids: CASSYRLSLYF.

Many counts were recorded for this clonotype. CDR3 sequence: CAIGEGRETQYF. Written as DNA, the CDR3 is TGTGCCATCGGGGAAGGTAGAGAGACCCAGTACTTC. V is TRBV10-3 and J is TRBJ2-5; D is unresolved. The CDR3 runs 12 residues. The germline gives CDR1 ENHRY, CDR2 SYGVKD. V was shortened by 8 bases and J by 4 bases, with 11 bases between the two germline ends.

This clonotype was seen many times. J is TRBJ2-6 and V is TRBV25-1; D gene uncertain. V was trimmed by 10 bases and J by 0 bases, leaving 16 bases between them. CDR3 length: 16 amino acids. CDR1 is MGHDK and CDR2 is SYGVNS in the germline V gene. The CDR3 bases are TGTGCCACCCAGAGCCAGTCATACTCTGGGGCCAACGTCCTGACTTTC. This sequence encodes CATQSQSYSGANVLTF.

The V gene is TRBV27, the J gene TRBJ2-4; perhaps D is TRBD1 or TRBD2 (5 bases each). V shed 6 bases and J shed 8 bases, with 20 bases lying between them. This CDR3 contains 15 residues. Germline V gene data show CDR1 as MNHEY and CDR2 as SMNVEV (reference sequence). CDR3 protein: CASSSGTTTGDIQYF. The CDR3 coding sequence is TGTGCCAGCAGCTCGGGGACGACAACTGGGGACATTCAGTACTTC.

This clonotype appeared a single time. The chain has TRBV12-3 or TRBV12-4 and TRBJ2-7, with 9 bases fitting TRBD1. The CDR3 is 14 amino acids. Trimming cost V 6 bases and J 2 bases; bases outside gene matches: 5. The CDR3 DNA reads as TGTGCCAGCAGCCCCGACAGGGGGGCCTACGAGCAGTACTTC. This translates into CASSPDRGAYEQYF.

This clonotype was counted many times. CDR3 residues: CASSRGAVHVEETQYF. In DNA form, the CDR3 reads TGCGCCAGCAGCCGAGGGGCGGTTCACGTCGAAGAGACCCAGTACTTC. The chain has TRBV5-1 and TRBJ2-5; possibly TRBD1 or TRBD2 for D (5 bases each). V was shortened by 4 bases and J by 3 bases, with 19 bases between the two germline ends. In germline, CDR1 is SGHRS, CDR2 YFSETQ. This CDR3 comprises 16 residues.

There are many counts of this clonotype. The V gene is TRBV29-1, the J gene TRBJ2-3; D possibly corresponds to TRBD1 (6 bases). Germline CDR1 reads SQVTM; CDR2 reads ANQGSEA. The CDR3 is made up of 14 amino acids. Deletions cut 6 bases from V and 4 bases from J, with 17 bases between. The CDR3 DNA sequence: TGCAGCGTCCTCAGACAGGAGAAGGCAGATACGCAGTATTTT. It is translated as CSVLRQEKADTQYF.

This clonotype was observed many times. The chain combines TRBV2 with TRBJ2-1; D call uncertain. The CDR3 is 12 residues long. V was clipped by 6 bases and J by 8 bases, with 11 bases between them. CDR1 and CDR2 (germline): SNHLY, FYNNEI. The CDR3 loop reads CASSVWKYEQFF. The CDR3 region has the DNA TGTGCCAGCAGCGTTTGGAAATATGAGCAGTTCTTC.